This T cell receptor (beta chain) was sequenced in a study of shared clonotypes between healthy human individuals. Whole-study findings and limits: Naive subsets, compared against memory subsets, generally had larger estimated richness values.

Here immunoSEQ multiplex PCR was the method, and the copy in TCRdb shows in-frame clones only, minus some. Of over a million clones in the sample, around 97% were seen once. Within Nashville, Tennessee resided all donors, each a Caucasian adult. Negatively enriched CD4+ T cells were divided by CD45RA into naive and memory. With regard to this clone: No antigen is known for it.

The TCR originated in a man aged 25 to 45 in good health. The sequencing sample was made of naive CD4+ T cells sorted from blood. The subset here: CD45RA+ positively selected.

In DNA, the CDR3 is TGTGCCTGGAGTGTAGAGGGCCCAGGAGAGACCCAGTACTTC. This codes for CAWSVEGPGETQYF. V gene TRBV30 combines with J gene TRBJ2-5, with D possibly TRBD2 on 5 matching bases. V was pared by 0 bases and J by 4 bases, with 12 bases between. The CDR3 is 14 residues long. The germline CDR1 and CDR2 sequences are GTSNPN and SVGIG (reference sequence).